This TCR beta chain comes out of a study of a mutant IDH1 vaccine in newly diagnosed glioma. The wider study: Patients, over weeks 1, 3, 5, 7, 11, 15, 19 and 23, received a total of eight vaccinations. Either 4-6 weeks after radiotherapy alone or alongside temozolomide, vaccination was begun. Averaging roughly 40 years of age, treated patients were roughly 60% male and about 38% female.

This CDR3 is built from 14 residues. The germline V and J ends were trimmed by 3 bases and 2 bases, with 10 bases remaining between them. The germline V gene encodes CDR1 MDHEN and CDR2 SYDVKM. Study conclusions and caveats: Pseudoprogression seemed unrelated to changes in top peripheral T cell clonotypes.

Turning to this clone: Its antigen is as yet unknown.

The protocol was immunoSEQ multiplex PCR, while the TCRdb copy is restricted to in-frame clones and leaves out a portion. This table holds about 120,000 clones, about nine tenths found once. Time point denoted: week 11, during vaccination. The vaccine gave 300 ug of a 20-mer mutant IDH1 peptide subcutaneously per dose. The clonotype was recovered from a woman between 45 and 65 years old with glioma. The chain is built from TRBV28 and TRBJ2-5, with D uncertain. Sequenced here: PBMCs, sampled from a glioma patient whose treatment included an IDH1 peptide vaccine. CDR3 sequence: CASSFRGIQETQYF. The DNA for the CDR3 is TGTGCCAGCAGTTTCCGTGGAATACAAGAGACCCAGTACTTC.